The 30 T cell receptor beta chains below all came from one sample that was sequenced in a study of tumor and adjacent non-tumor tissue in lung cancer. The template was RNA from unsorted bulk tissue. The normal lung tissue was taken more than 3 cm from the tumor edge. Three rounds of nested PCR, following a modified ARM-PCR protocol, produced the TCRbeta library. A single record per CDR3 protein comes from TCRdb applying MiXCR to the multiplex PCR reads. The data contain 60,000 to 70,000 distinct CDR3 sequences, about 77% of them singletons. Input material: distant non-tumor lung tissue. The origin of the receptors is a man aged 60 to 69 with non-small cell lung cancer.

V gene TRBV6-1 combines with J gene TRBJ2-5; weak D call: TRBD2 (5 bases). CDR1 MNHNS and CDR2 SASEGT come from the germline V gene. CDR3 length: 15 residues. V was pared by 7 bases and J by 1 base, with 16 bases between. The CDR3 protein is CASNQLLAAQETQYF. DNA for the CDR3: TGTGCCAGCAATCAGCTGCTAGCTGCCCAAGAGACCCAGTACTTC.

With regard to this clonotype: Germline is not matched at one junction end, which may reflect a read error. The V and J genes are TRBV29-1 and TRBJ2-1, with D possibly called TRBD1 or TRBD2 (5 bases each). This CDR3 contains 13 residues. From germline, CDR1 is SQVTM and CDR2 ANQGSEA. The CDR3 loop is CSLEGTLNNEQFF. CDR3 DNA sequence: TGTAGCCTTGAGGGGACCCTAAACAATGAGCAGTTCTTC.

About this clonotype itself: This is likely a read error, given that the CDR3 carries no conserved phenylalanine or tryptophan at its end. This chain uses TRBV6-1 with TRBJ1-1, with no clear D. Trimming took 8 bases from V and 1 from J, leaving 14 bases between them. Germline-derived CDR1 and CDR2 are MNHNS and SASEGT. CDR3 size: 14 residues. CDR3 in amino acids: CASHTTAGNTEAFL. CDR3 bases: TGTGCCAGCCATACCACGGCAGGGAACACTGAAGCTTTCCTT.

The V and J genes are TRBV29-1 and TRBJ2-3; tentatively, D is TRBD1 (5 bases). The CDR3 spans 14 residues. V was pared by 4 bases and J by 2 bases, with 13 bases between. In germline, CDR1 is SQVTM, CDR2 ANQGSEA. CDR3: CSVGTTANTDTQYF. In nucleotides, the CDR3 is TGCAGCGTTGGCACGACAGCTAACACAGATACGCAGTATTTT.

Worth noting for this clonotype: One junction end disagrees with the germline gene, perhaps due to a read error. This chain joins TRBV13 and TRBJ2-5; the match to TRBD2 covers 11 bases. The CDR3 length is 16 residues. Germline V gene sequence: CDR1 PRHDT, CDR2 FYEKMQ (reference sequence). This CDR3 is CACSLGLAGVEETQYF. CDR3 nucleotide sequence: TGTGCCTGCAGTCTCGGACTAGCGGGTGTAGAAGAGACCCAGTACTTC.

To note about this clonotype: An end of the junction does not agree with germline; a read error may underlie this. V gene TRBV28 combines with J gene TRBJ1-5, with a possible D match to TRBD1 (6 bases). Germline V gene data show CDR1 as MDHEN and CDR2 as SYDVKM. The CDR3 extends over 15 amino acids. Here the CDR3 reads CASSPPTGSYHPQHF. The CDR3 DNA follows: TGTGCCAGTAGTCCCCCCACAGGGTCCTATCATCCCCAGCATTTT.

With respect to this clonotype: With a much larger clone just one base away, this may be a read error. This chain joins TRBV10-3 and TRBJ1-1; D possibly corresponds to TRBD1 (5 bases). This CDR3 has 14 amino acids. The germline CDR1 and CDR2 sequences are ENHRY and SYGVKD. V dropped 3 bases and J dropped 6 bases, with 14 bases sitting between them. CDR3 residues: CAISERGWGAEAFF. The CDR3 DNA follows: TGTGCCATCAGTGAACGAGGATGGGGCGCTGAAGCTTTCTTT.

Concerning this clonotype itself: A junction boundary mismatches the germline segment, possibly from a read error. This rearrangement joins TRBV4-2 to TRBJ2-7, with D possibly matching TRBD2 (5 bases). The CDR3 covers 16 residues. Germline V gene sequence: CDR1 LGHNA, CDR2 YNFKEQ. The CDR3 DNA sequence: TGTACCAGCAGCCTAAGGAACGGCGCCGTCTCCTACGAGCGGTATTTC. Protein: CTSSLRNGAVSYERYF.

Turning to this clonotype: This sequence may be a read error, since a much larger clone differs from it by one base. The CDR3 spells CSAGQAGVPYEQYF. CDR3 nucleotide sequence: TGCAGTGCTGGCCAAGCGGGAGTCCCCTACGAGCAGTACTTC. V usage is TRBV20-1 and J usage is TRBJ2-7; 8 nucleotides agree with TRBD2. The CDR3 has 14 amino acids. The junction had 8 bases not matched to a gene; V was cut back by 5 bases and J by 2 bases. From germline, CDR1 is DFQATT and CDR2 SNEGSKA (reference sequence).

The chain has TRBV4-2 and TRBJ2-7, with a possible D match to TRBD2 (7 bases). Germline assignment: CDR1 LGHNA and CDR2 YNFKEQ. Trimming removed 0 bases from V and 12 bases from J, with 18 bases in between. The CDR3 runs to 14 residues. The CDR3 nucleotides are TGTGCCAGCAGCCAAGACGGGACAAGCGGGGATAGGTACTTC. It translates to CASSQDGTSGDRYF.

The table lists this clonotype with a count of one. The chain uses TRBV6-1 and TRBJ2-3, with a weak D call TRBD1 (5 bases). Looked up from germline, CDR1 is MNHNS and CDR2 is SASEGT. There are 15 residues in the CDR3. Trimming removed 1 base at V and 12 bases at J, with 20 bases between. CDR3 coding DNA: TGTGCCAGCAGTGAAGTTCAGGGTAGCACAGGCACTCAGTATTTT. Translation gives CASSEVQGSTGTQYF.

To note about this clonotype: Here the CDR3 omits its conserved ending phenylalanine or tryptophan, so a read error is the likely source. The rearrangement joins TRBV11-1 to TRBJ1-1, with TRBD1 as a possible D gene (5 bases). CDR3 length: 13 residues. Germline CDR1 is SGHAT and CDR2 is FQDESV (reference sequence). Here the CDR3 reads CTSGLAPGAEAFL. The CDR3 DNA reads TGTACCAGCGGCTTAGCGCCGGGGGCTGAAGCTTTCCTT.

Regarding this clonotype: In this CDR3 the conserved last residue, phenylalanine or tryptophan, is missing, so a read error is likely. The V gene is TRBV12-3 or TRBV12-4, the J gene TRBJ2-7; no firm D call. This CDR3 region has 13 residues. Trimming cost V 1 base and J 9 bases, with 13 bases left between them. CDR3 loop: CASSLVAPPGQYI. The CDR3 DNA sequence: TGTGCCAGCAGTTTAGTCGCCCCGCCTGGGCAGTACATC.

About this clonotype: A much larger clonotype is one base distant, so this may be a read error. This chain joins TRBV5-4 and TRBJ1-1; TRBD1 aligns across 8 bases. The V gene's germline CDR1 is SGHNT and CDR2 YYREEE (reference sequence). The length of the CDR3 is 13 residues. This chain's CDR3 is CARSLTGETEAFF. As DNA, the CDR3 is TGTGCCAGGAGCTTGACAGGGGAAACTGAAGCTTTCTTT.

The CDR3 sequence: CSPTSGGQGSHEQYF. The CDR3 DNA sequence: TGCAGCCCTACAAGCGGGGGACAGGGTTCCCACGAGCAGTACTTC. The J gene is TRBJ2-7, the V gene TRBV29-1; weak D call: TRBD1 (9 bases). V was cut by 8 bases and J by 5 bases, with 25 bases left in between. Per the germline V gene, CDR1 is SQVTM and CDR2 is ANQGSEA. The CDR3 covers 15 residues.

The chain recombines TRBV12-3 or TRBV12-4 with TRBJ2-5; D uncertain. Trimming pared 6 bases from V and 12 bases from J, leaving 26 bases between. The CDR3 is made up of 15 amino acids. The CDR3 loop reads CASSPPPSESETKYF. CDR3 nucleotides: TGTGCCAGCAGCCCGCCGCCTAGTGAATCGGAGACGAAGTACTTC.

As for this clonotype: The final CDR3 position lacks the conserved phenylalanine or tryptophan, pointing to a likely read error. The chain employs TRBV5-4 and TRBJ1-6; possibly TRBD1 for D (6 bases). The germline V and J ends were trimmed by 7 bases and 7 bases, with 15 bases remaining between them. Germline V CDR1 and CDR2: SGHNT, YYREEE (reference sequence). There are 14 residues in the CDR3. The CDR3 coding sequence is TGTGCCAGCGGCACACAGGGCCGGAATTCACCCCTCCACTCT. This gives the protein CASGTQGRNSPLHS.

About this clonotype itself: The CDR3 end shows no conserved phenylalanine or tryptophan, and so a read error is likely. The CDR3 loop reads CASRGRAGIETQYL. The CDR3 nucleotides are TGCGCCAGCAGAGGGCGGGCAGGGATAGAGACCCAGTACTTA. The rearrangement uses TRBV4-1 and TRBJ2-5; either TRBD1 or TRBD2 may supply D (5 bases each). CDR3 size: 14 residues. Per germline, CDR1 MGHRA and CDR2 YSYEKL. Trimming shortened V by 6 bases and J by 4 bases, and 15 bases separated the two germline ends.

Points on this clonotype: This is likely a read error, given that the CDR3 carries no conserved phenylalanine or tryptophan at its end. This chain uses TRBV7-9 with TRBJ2-5; D not certain. Germline V gives CDR1 SEHNR, CDR2 FQNEAQ (reference sequence). The CDR3 runs to 13 residues. CDR3 coding DNA: TGTGCCAGCAGATTAGTAGGCGGAGAGACCCAGTACTGC. This gives the protein CASRLVGGETQYC.

With regard to this clonotype: A clone one base away is much larger, so this may be a read error. The chain combines TRBV6-4 with TRBJ2-2, with D perhaps TRBD1 (5 bases). V lost 4 bases and J lost 4, with 7 bases in between. Germline-derived CDR1 and CDR2 are MRHNA and SNTAGT. This CDR3 region has 13 residues. The DNA for the CDR3 is TGTGCCAGCAGTGCAAGGGGCACCGGGGAGCTGTTTTTT. As protein: CASSARGTGELFF.

A remark on this clonotype: One end of the junction is discordant with germline, which a read error may explain. The rearrangement joins TRBV6-4 to TRBJ2-1, with 8 bases fitting TRBD2. The V gene's germline CDR1 is MRHNA and CDR2 SNTAGT. This CDR3 comprises 14 residues. The CDR3, as DNA: TGTGTCAGCAGTGAATCCGGGACTAGCAATGAGCAGTTCTTC. This gives the protein CVSSESGTSNEQFF.

On this clonotype: One end of the junction does not line up with germline, which may come from a read error. The genes are TRBV6-1 and TRBJ2-2; the match to TRBD1 covers 10 bases. Germline values: CDR1 MNHNS, CDR2 SASEGT. The CDR3 has 17 amino acids. The DNA for the CDR3 is TGTGCCAGCGCGGGAGGTCCTAGCCCCCTAGGGACAGGGGAGCTGCTTTTT. Protein product: CASAGGPSPLGTGELLF.

This clonotype ranks as large. The V and J genes are TRBV7-8 and TRBJ2-7; D gene unclear. Germline CDR1 SGHVS, CDR2 FQNEAQ. Trimming cost V 1 base and J 0 bases, with 13 bases left between them. This CDR3 comprises 16 residues. The CDR3 bases are TGTGCCAGCAGCTTAGATGGGCTCGGCAGCTCCTACGAGCAGTACTTC. Residues: CASSLDGLGSSYEQYF.

The chain is built from TRBV11-3 and TRBJ2-7, with 10 bases aligning to TRBD1. Losses at the gene ends were 7 bases for V and 7 bases for J; bases not matched to a gene: 13. CDR3 length: 15 residues. Germline V CDR1 and CDR2: SGHNT, YENEEA. CDR3 in DNA: TGTGCCAGCATCTCCCCGGGACAGGGGACTCGGGAGCAGTACTTC. Protein sequence: CASISPGQGTREQYF.

In regard to this clonotype: It may be a read error: a sequence one base away is much more abundant. The chain joins TRBV6-2 or TRBV6-3 to TRBJ2-7; TRBD2 matches 13 bases. V was pared by 10 bases and J by 4 bases, with 7 bases of the junction left unmatched. Germline V gene sequence: CDR1 MNHEY, CDR2 SVGEGT. CDR3 length: 14 residues. This CDR3 is CATTGTSGIYEQYF. The DNA of the CDR3 is TGTGCCACCACCGGGACTAGCGGGATATACGAGCAGTACTTC.

In its sample, this clonotype was seen once. The junction departs from the called germline gene at one end, perhaps through a read error. The chain recombines TRBV11-1 with TRBJ1-1; weak D call: TRBD1 (5 bases). Germline CDR1 reads SGHAT; CDR2 reads FQDESV (reference sequence). There are 13 residues in the CDR3. The CDR3 DNA follows: TGTGCCTGCAGCTTAGCGCCGGGGACTGAAACTTCCTTT. It specifies CACSLAPGTETSF.

CDR3 amino acids: CASSLGVEEVPEQYF. The CDR3 coding sequence is TGTGCCAGCAGTCTCGGGGTAGAGGAGGTTCCCGAGCAGTACTTC. The chain uses TRBV28 and TRBJ2-7, with a tentative D call TRBD2 (5 bases). With 5 bases removed from V and 6 bases from J, the gap between germline ends came to 20 bases. The CDR3 sequence is 15 residues long. CDR1 is MDHEN, CDR2 SYDVKM, per germline.

Turning to this clonotype: A read error may be the cause here, since a much bigger clone is one base away. The chain employs TRBV7-3 and TRBJ1-1; a possible D gene is TRBD1 (5 bases). This CDR3 comprises 13 residues. Trimming stripped 1 base from V and 6 bases from J, with 9 bases between. CDR1 and CDR2 from the germline V gene are SGHTA and FQGTGA. In nucleotides, the CDR3 is TGTGCCAGCAGCTTAAGACAGAGGGCTGAAGCTTTCTTT. It encodes CASSLRQRAEAFF. Filled out from reference TRBV7-3 and TRBJ1-1, the complete variable domain reads GAGVSQTPSNKVTEKGKYVELRCDPISGHTALYWYRQSLGQGPEFLIYFQGTGAADDSGLPNDRFFAVRPEGSVSTLKIQRTERGDSAVYLCASSLRQRAEAFFGQGTRLTVV.

This clonotype occurred once. Just one base apart from a much larger clone, this may be a read error. The chain recombines TRBV20-1 with TRBJ2-1, with a weak D call TRBD1 (5 bases). This CDR3 comprises 12 residues. Germline V lookup: CDR1 DFQATT, CDR2 SNEGSKA (reference sequence). The DNA for the CDR3 is TGCAGTGCTAGGGACATCGACAATAAGCAGTTCTTC. Its protein product is CSARDIDNKQFF.

Worth noting for this clonotype: Mismatch with germline at one junction end may stem from a read error. This chain connects TRBV6-1 to TRBJ2-1; D ambiguous. Looked up from germline, CDR1 is MNHNS and CDR2 is SASEGT. This CDR3 region has 16 residues. CDR3 nucleotide sequence: TGTGCCAGCAGTGAGTATTCAGCAATCTCCTACAATGGGCAGTTCTTC. Amino acids: CASSEYSAISYNGQFF.